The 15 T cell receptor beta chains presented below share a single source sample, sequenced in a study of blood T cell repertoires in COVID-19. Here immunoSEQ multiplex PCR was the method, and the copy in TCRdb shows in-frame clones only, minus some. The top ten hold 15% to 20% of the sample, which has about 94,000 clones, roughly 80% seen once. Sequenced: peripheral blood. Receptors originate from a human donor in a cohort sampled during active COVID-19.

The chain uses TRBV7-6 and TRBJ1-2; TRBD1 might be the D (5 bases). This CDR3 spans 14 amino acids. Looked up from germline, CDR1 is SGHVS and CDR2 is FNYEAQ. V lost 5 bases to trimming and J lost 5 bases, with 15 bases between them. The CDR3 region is CASSIDRGSYGYTF. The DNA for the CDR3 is TGTGCCAGCAGCATTGACCGGGGGTCGTATGGCTACACCTTC.

CDR3 nucleotide sequence: TGCGCCAGCAGTGAGAGTGGGAGGGGGGACACTGAAGCTTTCTTT. This codes for CASSESGRGDTEAFF. The chain employs TRBV10-1 and TRBJ1-1, with a weak D call TRBD1 (6 bases). The CDR3 consists of 15 residues. From germline, CDR1 is WNHNN and CDR2 SYGVQD (reference sequence). V lost 2 bases and J lost 3, with 13 bases in between.

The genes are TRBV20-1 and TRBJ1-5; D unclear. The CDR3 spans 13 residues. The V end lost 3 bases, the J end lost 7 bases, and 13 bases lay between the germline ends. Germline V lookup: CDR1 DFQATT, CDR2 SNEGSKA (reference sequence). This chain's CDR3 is CSASRPGRQPQHF. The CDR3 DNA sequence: TGCAGTGCTAGTAGGCCAGGCCGGCAGCCCCAGCATTTT.

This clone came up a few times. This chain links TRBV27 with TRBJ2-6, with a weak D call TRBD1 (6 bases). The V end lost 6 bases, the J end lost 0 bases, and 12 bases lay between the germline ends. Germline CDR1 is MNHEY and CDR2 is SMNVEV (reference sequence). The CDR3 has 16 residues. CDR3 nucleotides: TGTGCCAGCAGAGGCGGACAGTCCTCTGGGGCCAACGTCCTGACTTTC. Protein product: CASRGGQSSGANVLTF. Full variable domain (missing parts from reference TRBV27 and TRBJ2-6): EAQVTQNPRYLITVTGKKLTVTCSQNMNHEYMSWYRQDPGLGLRQIYYSMNVEVTDKGDVPEGYKVSRKEKRNFPLILESPSPNQTSLYFCASRGGQSSGANVLTFGAGSRLTVL.

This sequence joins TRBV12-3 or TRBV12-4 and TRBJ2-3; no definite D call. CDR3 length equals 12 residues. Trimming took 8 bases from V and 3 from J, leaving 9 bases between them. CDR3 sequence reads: CASRKETDTQYF. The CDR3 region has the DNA TGTGCCAGCCGAAAGGAGACAGATACGCAGTATTTT.

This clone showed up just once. The DNA of the CDR3 is TGTGCCATCAGTGGACAGAACACTGAAGCTTTCTTT. This translates into CAISGQNTEAFF. This chain connects TRBV10-3 to TRBJ1-1; D gene unclear. Germline loops: CDR1 ENHRY, CDR2 SYGVKD. The CDR3 spans 12 residues. Deletions cut 4 bases from V and 1 base from J, with 4 bases between.

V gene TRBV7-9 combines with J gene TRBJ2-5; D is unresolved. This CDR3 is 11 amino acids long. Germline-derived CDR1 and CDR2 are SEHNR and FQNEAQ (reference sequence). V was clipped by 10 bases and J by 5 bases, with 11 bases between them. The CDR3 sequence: CATILGETQYF. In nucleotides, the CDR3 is TGTGCCACCATTCTCGGGGAGACCCAGTACTTC. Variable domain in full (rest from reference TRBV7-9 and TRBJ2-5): DTGVSQNPRHKITKRGQNVTFRCDPISEHNRLYWYRQTLGQGPEFLTYFQNEAQLEKSRLLSDRFSAERPKGSFSTLEIQRTEQGDSAMYLCATILGETQYFGPGTRLLVL.

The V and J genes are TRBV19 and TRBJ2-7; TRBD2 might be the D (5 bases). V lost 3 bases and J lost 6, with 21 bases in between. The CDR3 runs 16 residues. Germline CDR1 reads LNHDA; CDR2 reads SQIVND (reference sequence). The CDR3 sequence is CASSIRGRNGLVEQYF. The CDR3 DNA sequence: TGTGCCAGTAGTATTCGGGGTCGGAACGGGCTGGTCGAGCAGTACTTC.

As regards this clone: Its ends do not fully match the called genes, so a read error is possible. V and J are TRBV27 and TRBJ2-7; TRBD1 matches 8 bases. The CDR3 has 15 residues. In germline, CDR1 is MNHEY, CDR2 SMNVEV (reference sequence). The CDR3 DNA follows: TGTGCCAGCAGTTTAGGCCGGACAGGGAGAATTGGGAGGCACTTC. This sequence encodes CASSLGRTGRIGRHF.

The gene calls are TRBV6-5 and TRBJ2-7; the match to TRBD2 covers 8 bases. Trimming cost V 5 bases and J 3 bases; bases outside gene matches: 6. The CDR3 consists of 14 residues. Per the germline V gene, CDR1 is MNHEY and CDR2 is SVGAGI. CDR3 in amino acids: CASSNRLANYEQYF. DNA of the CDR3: TGTGCCAGCAGTAACCGACTAGCGAACTACGAGCAGTACTTC.

The CDR3 region has the DNA TGTGCCAGCAGGATGTTAGGTAGCGGGAGAGGGGGGTCTCTGCGGTACGAGCAGTACTTC. This sequence encodes CASRMLGSGRGGSLRYEQYF. This chain links TRBV27 with TRBJ2-7; 9 positions match TRBD2. Germline V gene data show CDR1 as MNHEY and CDR2 as SMNVEV (reference sequence). J was trimmed by 4 bases and V by 6 bases; bases with no gene match: 25. The CDR3 length is 20 residues.

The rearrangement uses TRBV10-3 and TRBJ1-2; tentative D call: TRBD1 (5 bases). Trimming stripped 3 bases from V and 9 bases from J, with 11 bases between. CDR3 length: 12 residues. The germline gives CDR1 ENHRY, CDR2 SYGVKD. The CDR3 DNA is TGTGCCATCAGTGATTCAGACAGTAGCTACACCTTC. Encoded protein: CAISDSDSSYTF.

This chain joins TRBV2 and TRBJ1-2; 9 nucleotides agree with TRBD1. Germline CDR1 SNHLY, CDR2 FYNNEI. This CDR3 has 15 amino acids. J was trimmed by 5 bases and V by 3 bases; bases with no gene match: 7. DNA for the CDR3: TGTGCCAGCAGTGACTATGGGACAGGGCATTATGGCTACACCTTC. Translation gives CASSDYGTGHYGYTF.

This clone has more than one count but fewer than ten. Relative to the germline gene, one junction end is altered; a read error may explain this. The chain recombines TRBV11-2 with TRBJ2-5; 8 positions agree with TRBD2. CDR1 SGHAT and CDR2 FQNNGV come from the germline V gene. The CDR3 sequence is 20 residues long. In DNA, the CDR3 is TGTGCCAGCAGCCTAGAGGGGACCCTAGCGGGCAGGGAGTACCAAGAGACCCAGTACTTC. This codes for CASSLEGTLAGREYQETQYF.

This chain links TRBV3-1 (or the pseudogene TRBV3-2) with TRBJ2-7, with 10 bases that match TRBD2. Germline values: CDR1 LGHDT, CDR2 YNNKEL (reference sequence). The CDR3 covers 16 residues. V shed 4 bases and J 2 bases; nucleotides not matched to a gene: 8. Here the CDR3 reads CASSPGGLAKAYEQYF. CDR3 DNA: TGTGCCAGCAGCCCCGGGGGACTAGCGAAAGCCTACGAGCAGTACTTC.